This TCR beta chain comes out of a study of OX40 agonist ivuxolimab in advanced cancers. Turning to the study itself: The treatment was a fully human IgG2 OX40 agonist, ivuxolimab.

Data came from immunoSEQ multiplex PCR; TCRdb stores just in-frame clones and leaves some out. Of some 69,000 clones in the sample, about 89% were seen once. The CDR3 length is 14 residues. Germline V CDR1 and CDR2: SGHRS, YFSETQ. V gave up 4 bases and J gave up 4 bases, with 11 bases separating them. In the case of this clone: Its antigen remains unidentified.

Exclusion of a patient followed from autoimmune disease history or systemic immunosuppression. Findings and caveats of the study: CD8+ T cells averaged more expanded clones than CD4+. At 0.1 to 3.0 mg/kg, clonal expansion of CD4+ and CD8+ blood T cells had occurred by week 6.

The input for sequencing was CD4+ or CD8+ T cells sorted from blood, taken in a trial of the OX40 agonist ivuxolimab. The V gene is TRBV5-1, the J gene TRBJ2-2; possibly TRBD1 for D (6 bases). The receptor was isolated from an adult with an advanced solid tumor such as melanoma, head and neck, liver or kidney cancer. CDR3 in amino acids: CASSATGFTGELFF. CDR3 in DNA: TGCGCCAGCAGCGCAACAGGGTTCACCGGGGAGCTGTTTTTT.